The rows below give T cell receptor beta chains drawn from one sample of a study of T cells in localized non-small cell lung cancer. Data came from immunoSEQ multiplex PCR; TCRdb stores just in-frame clones and leaves some out. The sample holds 20,000 to 25,000 clones; about nine tenths are singletons and the top ten take roughly an eighth. Sequenced here: PBMCs, sampled before any cancer treatment. These receptors were obtained from a man between 40 and 70 years old with stage II squamous cell lung carcinoma. The CDR3 runs from the conserved cysteine through the conserved F or W. D genes are given only for firm matches.

v_call	d_call	j_call	cdr3_aa	cdr3_nt
TRBV9	.	TRBJ2-5	CASSPNPGVGQETQYF	TGTGCCAGCAGCCCAAACCCAGGGGTAGGCCAAGAGACCCAGTACTTC
TRBV7-2	.	TRBJ1-2	CASSLGGAGYGYTF	TGTGCCAGCAGCTTGGGAGGGGCGGGGTATGGCTACACCTTC
TRBV30	.	TRBJ1-3	CASTGFHSGNTIYF	TGTGCCTCCACGGGGTTCCACTCTGGAAACACCATATATTTT
TRBV4-2	.	TRBJ2-3	CASSQEGANTQYF	TGTGCCAGCAGCCAAGAAGGGGCAAATACGCAGTATTTT
TRBV30	.	TRBJ1-2	CAWAADIYGYTF	TGTGCCTGGGCCGCCGACATCTATGGCTACACCTTC
TRBV9	.	TRBJ2-5	CASSGLGQAQETQYF	TGTGCCAGCAGCGGACTGGGGCAAGCCCAAGAGACCCAGTACTTC
TRBV6-6	.	TRBJ2-1	CASSRNEQFF	TGTGCCAGCAGTCGGAATGAGCAGTTCTTC
TRBV6-4	TRBD2	TRBJ2-3	CASSDYWTSGGSSTDTQYF	TGTGCCAGCAGTGACTATTGGACTAGCGGGGGATCTAGCACAGATACGCAGTATTTT
TRBV14	.	TRBJ1-3	CASSQDPVSSGNTIYF	TGTGCCAGCAGCCAAGATCCAGTTAGCTCTGGAAACACCATATATTTT
TRBV28	TRBD1	TRBJ1-1	CASSRDRGLVNTEAFF	TGTGCCAGCAGTCGGGACAGGGGGCTAGTGAACACTGAAGCTTTCTTT
TRBV5-1	.	TRBJ2-2	CASSGLRPDTGELFF	TGCGCCAGCTCGGGACTCCGCCCCGACACCGGGGAGCTGTTTTTT
TRBV5-1	.	TRBJ1-2	CASSAAAAPTGASSYTF	TGCGCCAGCAGCGCGGCCGCCGCGCCGACAGGTGCGTCTAGCTACACCTTC